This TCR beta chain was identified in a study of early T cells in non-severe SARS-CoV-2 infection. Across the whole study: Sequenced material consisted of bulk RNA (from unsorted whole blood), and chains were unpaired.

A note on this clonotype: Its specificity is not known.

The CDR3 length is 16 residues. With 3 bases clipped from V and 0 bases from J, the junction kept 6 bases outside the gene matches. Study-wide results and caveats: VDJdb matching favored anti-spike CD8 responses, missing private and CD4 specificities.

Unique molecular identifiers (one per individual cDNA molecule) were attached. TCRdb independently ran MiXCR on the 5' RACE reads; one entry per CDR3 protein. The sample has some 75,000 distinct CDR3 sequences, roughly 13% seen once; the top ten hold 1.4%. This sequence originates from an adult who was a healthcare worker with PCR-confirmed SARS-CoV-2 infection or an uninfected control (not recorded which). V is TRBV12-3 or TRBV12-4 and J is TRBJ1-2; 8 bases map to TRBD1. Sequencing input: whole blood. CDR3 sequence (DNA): TGTGCCAGCAGTTTTCAGGGGGCACCCACTAACTATGGCTACACCTTC. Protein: CASSFQGAPTNYGYTF.